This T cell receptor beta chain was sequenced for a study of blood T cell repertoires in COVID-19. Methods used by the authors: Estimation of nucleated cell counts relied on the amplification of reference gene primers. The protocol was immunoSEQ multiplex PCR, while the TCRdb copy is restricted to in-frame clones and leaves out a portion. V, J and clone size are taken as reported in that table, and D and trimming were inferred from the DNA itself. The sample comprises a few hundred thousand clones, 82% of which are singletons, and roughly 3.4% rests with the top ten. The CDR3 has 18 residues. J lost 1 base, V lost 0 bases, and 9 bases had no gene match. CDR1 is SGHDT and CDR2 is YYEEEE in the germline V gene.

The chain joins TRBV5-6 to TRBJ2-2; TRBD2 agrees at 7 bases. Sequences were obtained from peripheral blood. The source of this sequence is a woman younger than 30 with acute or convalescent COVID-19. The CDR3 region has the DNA TGTGCCAGCAGCTTGGTGGGGTGGGCTAGCGGGAACACCGGGGAGCTGTTTTTT. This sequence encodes CASSLVGWASGNTGELFF.